One sample yielded the 25 T cell receptor beta chains listed below, sequenced in a study of breast tumors, draining lymph nodes, adjacent tissues (TCRdb year 2016). The protocol used for the library was multiplex PCR. The run used an Illumina HiSeq 2000. The public reads were quality trimmed at Q25 with fastp and then assembled into clones with MiXCR by TCRdb, keeping productive beta chains. Rows matching on CDR3 protein sequence are summarized as one entry with the most common DNA and genes. This sample lists around 70,000 distinct CDR3 sequences; less than 50% were detected once. The ten largest clonotypes hold over 7.5% of the sample. Sequenced sample: breast tumor tissue. These receptors were collected from a female donor with breast cancer. Some clones in this sample may be carry-over from other donors' samples.

V gene TRBV11-2 combines with J gene TRBJ1-1; D gene ambiguous. This CDR3 region has 13 residues. Germline V lookup: CDR1 SGHAT, CDR2 FQNNGV. V lost 4 bases and J lost 0, with 6 bases in between. The CDR3 spells CASSSGLNTEAFF. The CDR3 DNA is TGTGCCAGCAGCTCCGGATTGAACACTGAAGCTTTCTTT.

This clonotype was seen ten or more times. The rearrangement joins TRBV20-1 to TRBJ2-5; TRBD2 matches 12 bases. CDR3 length: 14 amino acids. V trimming: 5 bases; J trimming: 5 bases; junction bases outside the gene matches: 6. In germline, CDR1 is DFQATT, CDR2 SNEGSKA (reference sequence). The CDR3 loop reads CSAGPSGGVETQYF. CDR3 nucleotides: TGCAGTGCTGGCCCTAGCGGGGGGGTGGAGACCCAGTACTTC.

The chain uses TRBV9 and TRBJ2-5; 12 positions agree with TRBD2. CDR1 and CDR2 from the germline V gene are SGDLS and YYNGEE. V was clipped by 0 bases and J by 5 bases; unmatched bases: 8. The length of the CDR3 is 17 residues. CDR3 sequence reads: CASSVALAGGRRETQYF. The DNA of the CDR3 is TGTGCCAGCAGCGTAGCTCTAGCGGGGGGGCGGCGGGAGACCCAGTACTTC.

The chain combines TRBV25-1 with TRBJ2-5; 14 bases are shared with TRBD2. The CDR3 length is 15 residues. V lost 5 bases, J lost 4 bases, and 3 bases stayed unmatched. CDR1 is MGHDK and CDR2 is SYGVNS in the germline V gene. The CDR3 loop reads CASSMGLAGVETQYF. The CDR3, as DNA: TGTGCCAGCAGTATGGGACTAGCGGGAGTAGAGACCCAGTACTTC.

This clonotype came up a few times. The CDR3: CASTPTGGTEAFF. The CDR3 DNA follows: TGTGCCAGCACGCCGACAGGGGGCACTGAAGCTTTCTTT. The V and J genes are TRBV25-1 and TRBJ1-1, with TRBD1 identical over 9 bases. Germline CDR1 and CDR2: MGHDK and SYGVNS. The CDR3 runs to 13 residues. V gave up 7 bases and J gave up 4 bases; unmatched junction bases: 4.

This clonotype showed up many times. This chain uses TRBV6-6 with TRBJ2-1, with TRBD2 identical over 9 bases. Germline lookup yields CDR1 MNHNY and CDR2 SVGAGI (reference sequence). The V and J ends lost 2 bases and 0 bases, in that order; junction bases with no gene match: 8. The CDR3 is 18 amino acids. CDR3 sequence: CASSYLYLAGLSYNEQFF. For the CDR3, the DNA is TGTGCCAGCAGTTACCTATACCTAGCGGGGCTCTCCTACAATGAGCAGTTCTTC.

A note on this clonotype: Just one base apart from a much larger clone, this may be a read error. The chain joins TRBV12-5 to TRBJ2-2; 7 bases agree with TRBD1. Per germline, CDR1 LGHNT and CDR2 FRNRAP. The CDR3 has 16 amino acids. CDR3 bases: TGTGCTAGTGGTTCCCCTAACAGGGGCAACACCGGGGAGCCGTTTTTT. Amino acid sequence: CASGSPNRGNTGEPFF.

This clonotype has a single count. The rearrangement joins TRBV19 to TRBJ2-3; unclear D gene. Germline V gene lookup returns CDR1 LNHDA and CDR2 SQIVND (reference sequence). The ends were cut back, 4 bases at V and 11 bases at J, with 16 bases in the middle. This CDR3 has 13 amino acids. The CDR3 sequence is CASSRGLGHEQYF. CDR3 sequence (DNA): TGTGCCAGTAGTAGAGGTCTTGGGCATGAGCAGTATTTT.

The chain carries TRBV7-9 and TRBJ1-2; tentatively, D is TRBD1 (5 bases). The CDR3 totals 16 residues. V was shortened by 1 base and J by 6 bases, with 18 bases between the two germline ends. Germline-derived CDR1 and CDR2 are SEHNR and FQNEAQ (reference sequence). DNA of the CDR3: TGTGCCAGCAGCTTAGTCGGGGGAGGGTTCCACAATGGCTACACCTTC. Protein: CASSLVGGGFHNGYTF.

This clonotype has a count of ten or more. The chain uses TRBV5-5 and TRBJ2-5; 10 bases map to TRBD2. The CDR3 consists of 15 residues. V lost 4 bases to trimming and J lost 1 base; unmatched junction nucleotides: 4. The germline V gene has CDR1 SGHKS and CDR2 YYEKEE (reference sequence). CDR3 region: CASSSSGGAQETQYF. The CDR3 coding sequence is TGTGCCAGCAGCAGCAGCGGGGGGGCCCAAGAGACCCAGTACTTC.

V usage is TRBV11-2 and J usage is TRBJ2-5; TRBD2 aligns across 11 bases. V shed 4 bases, J shed 2 bases, and the junction held 3 bases outside the gene matches. The CDR3 is made up of 15 amino acids. Germline V gene lookup returns CDR1 SGHAT and CDR2 FQNNGV. CDR3 sequence (DNA): TGTGCCAGCAGCTGGTTAGCGGGGGGGCAAGAGACCCAGTACTTC. Its protein is CASSWLAGGQETQYF.

The rearrangement joins TRBV10-3 to TRBJ2-6, with a possible D match to TRBD2 (7 bases). With 6 bases removed from V and 3 bases from J, the gap between germline ends came to 9 bases. This CDR3 has 14 residues. Looked up from germline, CDR1 is ENHRY and CDR2 is SYGVKD. This CDR3 reads CAIRGGGGANVLTF. The DNA of the CDR3 is TGTGCCATCAGAGGGGGGGGTGGGGCCAACGTCCTGACTTTC.

There are a few counts of this clonotype. CDR3 in DNA: TGTGCCAGCAGCTTAGGGACAGGGAGTTATGAAAAACTGTTTTTT. Its translation is CASSLGTGSYEKLFF. The chain employs TRBV13 and TRBJ1-4, with 7 bases identical to TRBD1. Trimming at V came to 0 bases and at J to 6 bases, leaving 4 bases not matched to a gene. Germline V gene lookup returns CDR1 PRHDT and CDR2 FYEKMQ (reference sequence). The CDR3 sequence is 15 residues long.

The chain has TRBV20-1 and TRBJ2-4, with D tentatively TRBD1 or TRBD2 (6 bases each). Trimming removed 3 bases at V and 0 bases at J, with 9 bases between. The CDR3 has 14 residues. Germline CDR1 and CDR2: DFQATT and SNEGSKA (reference sequence). CDR3 DNA sequence: TGCAGTGCTAGTCGGGGGCGAGCCAAAAACATTCAGTACTTC. Amino acid sequence: CSASRGRAKNIQYF.

This clonotype was picked up many times. V and J are TRBV10-1 and TRBJ1-2; a weak D match, TRBD1 (5 bases). Germline V lookup: CDR1 WNHNN, CDR2 SYGVQD (reference sequence). V dropped 2 bases and J dropped 2 bases, with 12 bases sitting between them. The CDR3 has 15 residues. CDR3 bases: TGCGCCAGCAGTGAGCGACCGGGACGGAACTATGGCTACACCTTC. Amino acids: CASSERPGRNYGYTF.

This clonotype was recorded many times. The chain combines TRBV7-8 with TRBJ2-1, with D tentatively TRBD2 (6 bases). Germline assignment: CDR1 SGHVS and CDR2 FQNEAQ. This CDR3 is built from 15 residues. Trimming removed 5 bases from V and 4 bases from J, with 15 bases in between. CDR3 bases: TGTGCCAGCAGCCAGCTAGCGCACAGTTACAATGAGCAGTTCTTC. Its protein product is CASSQLAHSYNEQFF. The full variable domain, in which reference TRBV7-8 and TRBJ2-1 provide the parts outside the CDR3, is GAGVSQSPRYKVAKRGQDVALRCDPISGHVSLFWYQQALGQGPEFLTYFQNEAQLDKSGLPSDRFFAERPEGSVSTLKIQRTQQEDSAVYLCASSQLAHSYNEQFFGPGTRLTVL.

J is TRBJ2-3 and V is TRBV7-2; a possible D gene is TRBD1 (5 bases). Trimming took off 7 bases at V and 11 bases at J, with 22 bases between the two ends. The CDR3 length is 14 residues. Germline V gene sequence: CDR1 SGHTA, CDR2 FQGNSA. This CDR3 is CASTAQGTGNEQYF. As DNA, the CDR3 is TGTGCCAGCACCGCCCAGGGCACGGGTAATGAGCAGTATTTT.

This clonotype has at least ten counts. At one of its ends the junction is not consistent with the germline gene, which may arise from a read error. The V and J genes are TRBV9 and TRBJ1-4, with D uncertain. Looked up from germline, CDR1 is SGDLS and CDR2 is YYNGEE. The CDR3 runs 14 residues. CDR3 nucleotides: TGTGCCAGCAGCGTAGCTATGGCAGCAGAAAGACTGTTTTTT. It specifies CASSVAMAAERLFF.

The table lists this clonotype with many counts. The V gene is TRBV5-8, the J gene TRBJ2-1; 9 bases line up with TRBD1. The junction had 9 bases not matched to a gene; V was cut back by 4 bases and J by 4 bases. The CDR3 is 16 amino acids. Germline values: CDR1 SGHTS, CDR2 YDEGEE. For the CDR3, the DNA is TGTGCCAGCAGCAGGCGCCGGGACAGGGAGTACAATGAGCAGTTCTTC. This translates into CASSRRRDREYNEQFF.

This clonotype was recorded at least ten times. V is TRBV7-9 and J is TRBJ1-2, with no clear D. This CDR3 region has 13 residues. Germline CDR1 and CDR2: SEHNR and FQNEAQ (reference sequence). Trimming stripped 3 bases from V and 8 bases from J, with 13 bases between. This CDR3 is CASSFSSAKGYTF. The CDR3 bases are TGTGCCAGCAGCTTTAGCAGCGCTAAAGGCTACACCTTC.

In its sample, this clonotype was seen a few times. The chain has TRBV11-2 and TRBJ2-5; 7 positions agree with TRBD2. Germline CDR1 SGHAT, CDR2 FQNNGV. The CDR3 sequence is 16 residues long. J was trimmed by 5 bases and V by 4 bases; bases with no gene match: 13. CDR3 protein: CASSSPSGAARETQYF. The CDR3 nucleotides read TGTGCCAGCAGCTCTCCGAGCGGGGCGGCGAGGGAGACCCAGTACTTC.

This clonotype was detected many times. The genes are TRBV19 and TRBJ2-3; possibly TRBD2 for D (5 bases). Trimming left V 3 bases short and J 2 bases short, with 24 bases between. The germline gives CDR1 LNHDA, CDR2 SQIVND (reference sequence). This CDR3 comprises 19 residues. The CDR3 region is CASSMNLAYPIDITDTQYF. CDR3 DNA sequence: TGTGCCAGTAGTATGAACCTAGCTTACCCCATAGATATCACAGATACGCAGTATTTT.

Many counts were recorded for this clonotype. This chain uses TRBV3-1 with TRBJ2-1, with TRBD2 matching over 10 bases. The CDR3 has 16 amino acids. CDR1 is LGHDT and CDR2 is YNNKEL in the germline V gene (reference sequence). V was clipped by 3 bases and J by 6 bases; unmatched bases: 8. CDR3 sequence (DNA): TGTGCCAGCAGCCAGGCGGGGCTAGCGGGAGTCAATGAGCAGTTCTTC. As protein: CASSQAGLAGVNEQFF.

For this clonotype: A much larger clonotype is one base distant, so this may be a read error. The chain carries TRBV6-1 and TRBJ2-7; D not resolved. Germline CDR1 is MNHNS and CDR2 is SASEGT. The CDR3 has 14 residues. The CDR3 coding sequence is TGTGCCAGCGGGGTAGGGTTGGCCTCCTACGAGCAATACTTC. Amino acid sequence: CASGVGLASYEQYF.

This clonotype was counted many times. The rearrangement joins TRBV9 to TRBJ2-5, with D hard to call. Trimming pared 4 bases from V and 1 base from J, leaving 14 bases between. Germline CDR1 SGDLS, CDR2 YYNGEE. CDR3 length: 15 residues. The CDR3 DNA reads as TGTGCCAGCAGCTTCTTCGACTGGATCCAAGAGACCCAGTACTTC. This encodes CASSFFDWIQETQYF.